The 10 T cell receptor beta chains below were found in one sample sequenced in a study of T cell clones after liver transplantation. Clones were sequenced by immunoSEQ multiplex PCR, and TCRdb holds only the in-frame ones, with some missing. The table records 7,500 to 10,000 clones, around 72% of them present only once. Specimen: CD8+ T cells from blood, collected at the roughly 16-month timepoint. The receptor source for this set is a human patient who received a liver transplant. Among the T cells, some may be from the graft donor.

This clone was observed a handful of times. The chain joins TRBV29-1 to TRBJ1-1; weak D call: TRBD1 (5 bases). The CDR3 sequence is 14 residues long. V lost 4 bases and J 1 base, leaving 13 bases between the germline ends. Germline-derived CDR1 and CDR2 are SQVTM and ANQGSEA. This CDR3 is CSVAPEGENTEAFF. In DNA, the CDR3 is TGCAGCGTTGCCCCCGAAGGGGAGAACACTGAAGCTTTCTTT.

This clone is medium-sized in the sample. This sequence joins TRBV19 and TRBJ2-3, with 7 bases matching TRBD1. The CDR3 spans 15 residues. Germline values: CDR1 LNHDA, CDR2 SQIVND (reference sequence). The V segment lost 5 bases and the J segment 0 bases; nucleotides outside the gene matches: 5. The DNA of the CDR3 is TGTGCCAGTAGTCCCAGGGGGTCTAGCACAGATACGCAGTATTTT. Translation: CASSPRGSSTDTQYF.

V and J are TRBV19 and TRBJ1-5; tentative D call: TRBD1 (5 bases). This CDR3 comprises 13 residues. Germline assignment: CDR1 LNHDA and CDR2 SQIVND (reference sequence). The V gene lost 8 bases and the J gene lost 1 base, with 9 bases spanning the gap. The CDR3: CASDDRSNQPQHF. CDR3 DNA: TGTGCCAGTGATGACAGAAGCAATCAGCCCCAGCATTTT.

The chain has TRBV6-1 and TRBJ1-2, with D perhaps matching TRBD1 (6 bases). This CDR3 region has 14 residues. Germline V gene lookup returns CDR1 MNHNS and CDR2 SASEGT. V lost 6 bases to trimming and J lost 3 bases, with 14 bases between them. The CDR3 DNA reads as TGTGCCAGCAGAGGACAGCCATGGGACTATGGCTACACCTTC. This translates into CASRGQPWDYGYTF.

This clone was seen more than once but under ten times. The gene calls are TRBV27 and TRBJ1-2; 8 bases map to TRBD1. The ends lost 6 bases at V and 4 bases at J; junction bases unmatched: 4. The CDR3 contains 13 residues. Germline V gene sequence: CDR1 MNHEY, CDR2 SMNVEV (reference sequence). In DNA form, the CDR3 reads TGTGCCAGCAGGACAGGGGTCGGCTATGGCTACACCTTC. Protein sequence: CASRTGVGYGYTF.

V is TRBV5-1 and J is TRBJ1-2; TRBD1 is a possible D gene (6 bases). The CDR3 totals 14 residues. The ends were cut back, 0 bases at V and 6 bases at J, with 12 bases in the middle. The germline V gene has CDR1 SGHRS and CDR2 YFSETQ. CDR3 residues: CASSLVAGEDGYTF. For the CDR3, the DNA is TGCGCCAGCAGCTTGGTGGCAGGGGAGGATGGCTACACCTTC.

This rearrangement joins TRBV28 to TRBJ2-7; a weak D match, TRBD2 (6 bases). V shed 5 bases and J shed 0 bases, with 14 bases lying between them. This CDR3 has 15 amino acids. Germline V gene sequence: CDR1 MDHEN, CDR2 SYDVKM. DNA for the CDR3: TGTGCCAGCAGTGCGACGGGACTCAGCTCCTACGAGCAGTACGTC. Amino acid sequence: CASSATGLSSYEQYV.

The chain recombines TRBV5-5 with TRBJ2-7, with D perhaps matching TRBD1 or TRBD2 (5 bases each). V was cut by 3 bases and J by 1 base, with 11 bases left in between. This CDR3 is 14 amino acids long. Germline V gene lookup returns CDR1 SGHKS and CDR2 YYEKEE (reference sequence). CDR3 nucleotide sequence: TGTGCCAGCAGCTCTGGGACGGGTTCCTACGAGCAGTACTTC. Protein: CASSSGTGSYEQYF.

The chain recombines TRBV13 with TRBJ1-1; the D is unclear. V gave up 0 bases and J gave up 6 bases, with 11 bases separating them. The CDR3 loop spans 14 amino acids. In germline, CDR1 is PRHDT, CDR2 FYEKMQ (reference sequence). CDR3 coding DNA: TGTGCCAGCAGCTTAGGTGGTGGTATTGCTGAAGCTTTCTTT. This codes for CASSLGGGIAEAFF.

The genes are TRBV6-5 and TRBJ2-6; unclear D gene. The CDR3 has 16 residues. V lost 2 bases and J lost 0, with 8 bases in between. The V gene's germline CDR1 is MNHEY and CDR2 SVGAGI. The CDR3 spells CASSYRSRSGANVLTF. CDR3 coding DNA: TGTGCCAGCAGTTACCGATCCCGCTCTGGGGCCAACGTCCTGACTTTC.